The 21 T cell receptor beta chains listed next were all sequenced from one sample in a study of CD8 T cells in Susac syndrome. An input of about 0.45 to 1 ug of RNA was subjected to reverse transcription using random hexamers. TCRdb re-analysed the immunoSEQ multiplex PCR reads in MiXCR, keeping a single row per CDR3 protein. The sample contains about 190,000 distinct CDR3 sequences, over 90% of which appear only once. Sequenced material: CD8+ T cells from PBMCs. The receptors were sampled from a human donor with Susac syndrome.

The chain carries TRBV15 and TRBJ2-1, with TRBD2 identical over 8 bases. The CDR3 is 16 residues long. Per the germline V gene, CDR1 is LNHNV and CDR2 is YYDKDF (reference sequence). J lost 8 bases, V lost 3 bases, and 12 bases had no gene match. CDR3: CATSRELGLVHDEQFF. The CDR3 DNA follows: TGTGCCACCAGCAGGGAGTTGGGACTAGTTCACGATGAGCAGTTCTTC.

The CDR3 loop is CSARDMLAGGSGELFF. In nucleotides, the CDR3 is TGCAGTGCTAGAGATATGCTAGCGGGAGGATCCGGGGAGCTGTTTTTT. The gene calls are TRBV20-1 and TRBJ2-2, with 11 bases fitting TRBD2. Trimming cost V 0 bases and J 6 bases; bases outside gene matches: 6. Germline V gene lookup returns CDR1 DFQATT and CDR2 SNEGSKA (reference sequence). The CDR3 is made up of 16 amino acids.

This chain links TRBV7-9 with TRBJ2-3, with 7 bases that match TRBD1. CDR3 length equals 15 residues. J was trimmed by 0 bases and V by 5 bases; bases with no gene match: 5. CDR1 is SEHNR, CDR2 FQNEAQ, per germline (reference sequence). DNA of the CDR3: TGTGCCAGCAGCCCCAGACAGGGTAGCACAGATACGCAGTATTTT. Its protein is CASSPRQGSTDTQYF.

In this sample, this clonotype turned up a few times. V is TRBV28 and J is TRBJ2-3; tentative D call: TRBD2 (6 bases). Trimming removed 3 bases from V and 0 bases from J, with 10 bases in between. The CDR3 spans 15 residues. Germline V gives CDR1 MDHEN, CDR2 SYDVKM. The CDR3 DNA reads TGTGCCAGCAGTTTGTCTCGGGGGAGCACAGATACGCAGTATTTT. Amino acid sequence: CASSLSRGSTDTQYF.

The chain combines TRBV5-1 with TRBJ1-1; 12 bases are shared with TRBD1. V shed 4 bases, J shed 3 bases, and the junction held 10 bases outside the gene matches. CDR1 and CDR2 from the germline V gene are SGHRS and YFSETQ. The CDR3 loop spans 17 amino acids. The CDR3 here is CASSLPGQGAVYTEAFF. CDR3 coding DNA: TGCGCCAGCAGCCTCCCGGGACAGGGGGCGGTTTACACTGAAGCTTTCTTT.

The chain joins TRBV7-9 to TRBJ2-7, with D tentatively TRBD1 (5 bases). The V gene lost 5 bases and the J gene lost 5 bases, with 10 bases spanning the gap. The CDR3 spans 12 residues. Germline values: CDR1 SEHNR, CDR2 FQNEAQ (reference sequence). The CDR3 coding sequence is TGTGCCAGCAGCAGGGGCCCAAACGAGCAGTACTTC. It encodes CASSRGPNEQYF.

The chain carries TRBV3-1 and TRBJ1-2; 8 positions match TRBD1. The CDR3 is 15 residues long. V was clipped by 4 bases and J by 4 bases; unmatched bases: 8. Germline CDR1 LGHDT, CDR2 YNNKEL (reference sequence). CDR3 in DNA: TGTGCCAGCAGCCCCCTGCAGGGGGCCTTCTATGGCTACACCTTC. Translation gives CASSPLQGAFYGYTF. Full variable domain (outside the CDR3, taken from reference TRBV3-1 and TRBJ1-2): DTAVSQTPKYLVTQMGNDKSIKCEQNLGHDTMYWYKQDSKKFLKIMFSYNNKELIINETVPNRFSPKSPDKAHLNLHINSLELGDSAVYFCASSPLQGAFYGYTFGSGTRLTVV.

The J gene is TRBJ2-4, the V gene TRBV2; 8 bases are a match to TRBD2. The CDR3 runs 10 residues. Germline loops: CDR1 SNHLY, CDR2 FYNNEI. The V gene end was trimmed by 6 bases and the J gene end by 14 bases; junction bases not matched to a gene: 3. The CDR3 is CASRAGGEYF. CDR3 DNA sequence: TGTGCCAGCAGGGCGGGGGGCGAGTACTTC. Drawing the rest from reference TRBV2 and TRBJ2-4, the complete variable domain is EPEVTQTPSHQVTQMGQEVILRCVPISNHLYFYWYRQILGQKVEFLVSFYNNEISEKSEIFDDQFSVERPDGSNFTLKIRSTKLEDSAMYFCASRAGGEYFGAGTRLSVL.

This chain joins TRBV20-1 and TRBJ2-7; D not certain. CDR1 and CDR2 (germline): DFQATT, SNEGSKA (reference sequence). Trimming stripped 3 bases from V and 2 bases from J, with 11 bases between. This CDR3 region has 13 residues. This CDR3 reads CSASELSAYEQYF. The CDR3 DNA sequence: TGCAGTGCTAGTGAGCTATCAGCCTACGAGCAGTACTTC.

The chain is built from TRBV4-1 and TRBJ2-5, with 8 bases matching TRBD2. J was trimmed by 1 base and V by 6 bases; bases with no gene match: 4. There are 14 residues in the CDR3. CDR1 is MGHRA and CDR2 is YSYEKL in the germline V gene. This CDR3 reads CASSLTSAQETQYF. CDR3 DNA sequence: TGCGCCAGCAGTCTGACTAGCGCCCAAGAGACCCAGTACTTC.

The chain links TRBV7-2 to TRBJ2-7; D ambiguous. Germline V gene data show CDR1 as SGHTA and CDR2 as FQGNSA. The CDR3 is made up of 14 amino acids. Trimming stripped 3 bases from V and 5 bases from J, with 14 bases between. CDR3 in DNA: TGTGCCAGCAGCTTTGGACCGGGTCGCCACGAGCAGTACTTC. This gives the protein CASSFGPGRHEQYF.

This clonotype was seen once. V is TRBV9 and J is TRBJ2-2; D is undetermined. Germline CDR1 is SGDLS and CDR2 is YYNGEE. Trimming shortened V by 3 bases and J by 8 bases, and 11 bases separated the two germline ends. This CDR3 comprises 13 residues. This CDR3 reads CASSESHVGELFF. DNA of the CDR3: TGTGCCAGCAGCGAGAGCCATGTTGGGGAGCTGTTTTTT.

CDR3 in DNA: TGTGCCAGCAGCCCCCCTGTTTCGACAGAAATTAACTATGGCTACACCTTC. Translated, it gives CASSPPVSTEINYGYTF. The chain is built from TRBV7-9 and TRBJ1-2, with D maybe TRBD1 (5 bases). V lost 5 bases and J 1 base, leaving 20 bases between the germline ends. Looked up from germline, CDR1 is SEHNR and CDR2 is FQNEAQ (reference sequence). The CDR3 runs to 17 residues.

This rearrangement joins TRBV20-1 to TRBJ2-6; tentatively, D is TRBD2 (5 bases). CDR1 and CDR2 from the germline V gene are DFQATT and SNEGSKA (reference sequence). The V and J ends lost 1 base and 0 bases respectively, with 19 bases between them. The CDR3 consists of 19 residues. The CDR3 sequence is CSARALRAGRVSGANVLTF. CDR3 bases: TGCAGTGCTAGAGCTCTGCGGGCAGGCCGCGTCTCTGGGGCCAACGTCCTGACTTTC.

This clonotype was counted once. This rearrangement joins TRBV20-1 to TRBJ2-7; 7 bases agree with TRBD1. Germline V CDR1 and CDR2: DFQATT, SNEGSKA (reference sequence). This CDR3 has 15 residues. The V segment lost 1 base and the J segment 3 bases; nucleotides outside the gene matches: 9. The CDR3 DNA sequence: TGCAGTGCTAGAGTACATACCGGACAGGACTACGAGCAGTACTTC. Its protein product is CSARVHTGQDYEQYF.

The chain couples TRBV24-1 to TRBJ2-1, with TRBD2 identical over 11 bases. Germline CDR1 reads KGHDR; CDR2 reads SFDVKD. The CDR3 extends over 14 amino acids. V dropped 2 bases and J dropped 10; count of bases not matched to a gene: 3. The CDR3 here is CATSDSRLAGEQFF. CDR3 nucleotide sequence: TGTGCCACCAGTGATTCCCGACTAGCGGGAGAGCAGTTCTTC.

Only one count was recorded for this clonotype. This chain links TRBV7-8 with TRBJ2-1; D not resolved. The germline V gene encodes CDR1 SGHVS and CDR2 FQNEAQ. Deletions cut 5 bases from V and 7 bases from J, with 12 bases between. This CDR3 region has 13 residues. The CDR3 protein is CASSRQIGNEQFF. The DNA of the CDR3 is TGTGCCAGCAGCCGACAAATCGGAAATGAGCAGTTCTTC.

The chain employs TRBV5-4 and TRBJ2-7, with D tentatively TRBD2 (5 bases). V was shortened by 2 bases and J by 0 bases, with 9 bases between the two germline ends. Germline CDR1 SGHNT, CDR2 YYREEE (reference sequence). The CDR3 loop spans 14 amino acids. The CDR3 DNA is TGTGCCAGCAGCTTTGAGGGATCCTCCTACGAGCAGTACTTC. It specifies CASSFEGSSYEQYF.

The chain couples TRBV6-1 to TRBJ1-1; D unclear. Germline CDR1 MNHNS, CDR2 SASEGT. This CDR3 has 17 residues. V lost 2 bases, J lost 4 bases, and 20 bases lay in between. CDR3 amino acids: CASSEMKRRAMGTEAFF. The CDR3 DNA reads TGTGCCAGCAGTGAAATGAAGAGGAGGGCGATGGGCACTGAAGCTTTCTTT.

V is TRBV7-9 and J is TRBJ2-5, with a weak D call TRBD2 (6 bases). The V gene's germline CDR1 is SEHNR and CDR2 FQNEAQ (reference sequence). Trimming shortened V by 6 bases and J by 1 base, and 12 bases separated the two germline ends. The CDR3 sequence is 14 residues long. Here the CDR3 reads CASSFPGSQETQYF. In nucleotides, the CDR3 is TGTGCCAGCAGTTTTCCCGGGAGCCAAGAGACCCAGTACTTC.

J is TRBJ2-5 and V is TRBV7-9, with no clear D. This CDR3 comprises 12 residues. The V end was cut by 4 bases, the J end by 8 bases, with 11 bases between. Germline assignment: CDR1 SEHNR and CDR2 FQNEAQ (reference sequence). CDR3 coding DNA: TGTGCCAGCAGCTCAGATGGACGTACCCAGTACTTC. Its translation is CASSSDGRTQYF.